This T cell receptor (beta chain) was recovered during a study of human T cells and chemical hapten exposure. The overall study: The cohort included alopecia areata under or over 50% scalp, totalis and universalis.

The study's library attached unique molecular identifiers to single cDNA molecules. TCRdb redid the calling of the RACE reads with MiXCR, one entry per CDR3 protein. The sample has tens of thousands of distinct CDR3 sequences; about 10% are singletons. Study-level results: In the PT1 data, expanded TCR counts showed a positive correlation with patch test score.

Documented time point: pre-sensitization, week 0. This sample's treatment: therapeutic diphenylcyclopropenone sensitization with weekly scalp DPC. Unfractionated whole blood yielded the extracted total RNA. This clonotype was found a few times. Its antigen remains unidentified. The source was whole blood, collected in connection with sensitization to the hapten diphenylcyclopropenone (DPC). This receptor was obtained from a man aged 25-40 years with alopecia areata. Some clones in this sample may be carry-over from other donors' samples.

CDR3 sequence reads: CASSGRASSYNEQFF. CDR3 DNA: TGTGCCAGCAGCGGTAGGGCCAGCTCCTACAATGAGCAGTTCTTC. This chain links TRBV27 with TRBJ2-1; D is uncertain. This CDR3 is 15 amino acids long. Trimming took off 6 bases at V and 0 bases at J, with 12 bases between the two ends. In germline, CDR1 is MNHEY, CDR2 SMNVEV (reference sequence).